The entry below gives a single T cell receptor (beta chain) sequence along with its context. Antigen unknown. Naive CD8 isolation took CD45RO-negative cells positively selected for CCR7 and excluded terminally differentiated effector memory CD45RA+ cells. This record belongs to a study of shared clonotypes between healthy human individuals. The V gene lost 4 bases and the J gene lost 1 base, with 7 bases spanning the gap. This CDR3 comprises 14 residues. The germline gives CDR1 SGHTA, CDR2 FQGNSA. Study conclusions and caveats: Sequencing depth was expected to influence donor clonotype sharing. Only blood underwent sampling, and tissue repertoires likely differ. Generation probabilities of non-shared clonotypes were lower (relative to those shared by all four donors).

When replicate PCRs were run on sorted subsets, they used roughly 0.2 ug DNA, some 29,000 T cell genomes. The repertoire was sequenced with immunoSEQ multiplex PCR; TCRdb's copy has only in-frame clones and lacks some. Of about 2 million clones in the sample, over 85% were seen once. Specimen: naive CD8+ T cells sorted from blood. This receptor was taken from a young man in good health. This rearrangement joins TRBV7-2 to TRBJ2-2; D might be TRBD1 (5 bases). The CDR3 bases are TGTGCCAGCAGCTGGGGCGGGAACACCGGGGAGCTGTTTTTT. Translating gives CASSWGGNTGELFF.